This is a list of T cell receptor beta chains from one sample in a study of PD-L1 blockade in urothelial cancer. Libraries were prepared by immunoSEQ multiplex PCR; TCRdb keeps only in-frame clonotypes and omits some of them. The sample holds roughly 130,000 clones, around 85% seen once. The source material was PBMCs, sampled around atezolizumab (anti-PD-L1) treatment. These receptors were collected from a man aged 50 to 59 with urothelial cancer. Both conserved end residues are part of each CDR3. The D gene is left open where the match is weak. Clone sizes are given selectively: once, few, many, or a class where the clone is expanded.

cdr3_nt	cdr3_aa	v_call	j_call	d_call	clone_size
TGTGCCTGGAGTCCTTGGGGACTAAACAATGAGCAGTTCTTC	CAWSPWGLNNEQFF	TRBV30	TRBJ2-1	TRBD2	NA
TGTGCCAGCAGCTCGGGGGGTTCCTCTGGTTCACCCCTCCACTTT	CASSSGGSSGSPLHF	TRBV6-5	TRBJ1-6	NA	NA
TGTGCCAGCAGCTTATCAGTTGAGCAGTTCTTC	CASSLSVEQFF	TRBV11-2	TRBJ2-1	NA	NA
TGTGCCAGCAGCTCAAGGGACAGGGGGGCTGAAGCTTTCTTT	CASSSRDRGAEAFF	TRBV13	TRBJ1-1	TRBD1	NA
TGTGCCAGCAGCCCAAGACTAGCCTACGAGCAGTACTTC	CASSPRLAYEQYF	TRBV7-9	TRBJ2-7	NA	NA
TGTGCCAGTAGTATGTGGGGGCTAGGGCGGGACAGCCCAAGCAATGAGCAGTTCTTC	CASSMWGLGRDSPSNEQFF	TRBV19	TRBJ2-1	NA	NA
TGTGCCAGCGGTGCGGCTTCTCCCCCCTACGAGCAGTACTTC	CASGAASPPYEQYF	TRBV28	TRBJ2-7	NA	NA
TGTGCCAGCAGTAGGGGACTCCACGAGCAGTACTTC	CASSRGLHEQYF	TRBV6-5	TRBJ2-7	NA	NA
TGTGCCAGCAGTTACTCATGGGGGGACACTGAAGCTTTCTTT	CASSYSWGDTEAFF	TRBV6-5	TRBJ1-1	NA	few
TGTGCCAGCAGTGAAGACATTCCCCATGGCTACACCTTC	CASSEDIPHGYTF	TRBV6-1	TRBJ1-2	NA	NA
TGTGCCAGCAGCTTAAGCGACGGCTCACCCCTCCACTTT	CASSLSDGSPLHF	TRBV11-1	TRBJ1-6	NA	NA
TGTGCCAGCACCCCGACACGCAACTACGAGCAGTACTTC	CASTPTRNYEQYF	TRBV18	TRBJ2-7	NA	NA
TGTGCCAGCAGCATACATCTAGGGGGCTCCTACAATGAGCAGTTCTTC	CASSIHLGGSYNEQFF	TRBV9	TRBJ2-1	NA	NA
TGCGCCAGCAGCAAGGCACTAGCGGGAGTCAATGAGCAGTTCTTC	CASSKALAGVNEQFF	TRBV5-1	TRBJ2-1	TRBD2	once
TGTGCCAGCAGCCTAACTCGGGATTCAGATACGCAGTATTTT	CASSLTRDSDTQYF	TRBV7-3	TRBJ2-3	NA	NA
TGTGCCAGCAGCTGGTCCGGGACAGGGGGCCCAGATACGCAGTATTTT	CASSWSGTGGPDTQYF	TRBV5-8	TRBJ2-3	TRBD1	NA
TGTGCCAGCAGTTACAACACAGGGGGCTATGAAAAACTGTTTTTT	CASSYNTGGYEKLFF	TRBV6-5	TRBJ1-4	TRBD1	NA
TGTGCCAGCAGGTCACAGGATCGGCTAGAGGCCACCATATATTTT	CASRSQDRLEATIYF	TRBV6-1	TRBJ1-3	NA	NA
TGTGCCAGCAGCTTATATATGGCTAGCGCATACAATGAGCAGTTCTTC	CASSLYMASAYNEQFF	TRBV7-8	TRBJ2-1	NA	NA
TGTGCCAGCACCCGGACCGTCGGCGGGATCTCTGGGGCCAACGTCCTGACTTTC	CASTRTVGGISGANVLTF	TRBV9	TRBJ2-6	NA	NA
TGTGCCAGCAGTATCCTCTCTGGAAACACCATATATTTT	CASSILSGNTIYF	TRBV2	TRBJ1-3	NA	NA
TGTGCCATCAGTGAGGGGGAGGGCCTTTCATCCTACAATGAGCAGTTCTTC	CAISEGEGLSSYNEQFF	TRBV10-3	TRBJ2-1	TRBD2	NA
TGTGCCAGCAGATGGGACAGGGAAGCTTTCTTT	CASRWDREAFF	TRBV6-6	TRBJ1-1	TRBD1	NA
TGTGCCAGCAGTGAATTTGGACAGGGGAATTCACCCCTCCACTTT	CASSEFGQGNSPLHF	TRBV6-1	TRBJ1-6	TRBD1	NA
TGTGCCAGCAGTCCCCCCCCGACAGGCCGGATTGGAGAGACCCAGTACTTC	CASSPPPTGRIGETQYF	TRBV27	TRBJ2-5	NA	NA
TGTGCCAGCAGTTTATCCCGGGGTAACTATGGCTACACCTTC	CASSLSRGNYGYTF	TRBV28	TRBJ1-2	NA	NA
TGTGCCAGCAGGCCAGGGTATAGCAATCAGCCCCAGCATTTT	CASRPGYSNQPQHF	TRBV27	TRBJ1-5	NA	NA
TGTGCCAGCAGCTTGGACGGGAGGGCCGATGAGACCCAGTACTTC	CASSLDGRADETQYF	TRBV5-4	TRBJ2-5	TRBD2	NA
TGTGCCAGCAGCTTGTTCCAGGGAGGTACCCAAGAGACCCAGTACTTC	CASSLFQGGTQETQYF	TRBV5-4	TRBJ2-5	NA	NA
TGTGCCAGCGACCGACCAGGGGTTTATGGCTACACCTTC	CASDRPGVYGYTF	TRBV9	TRBJ1-2	NA	few
TGCGCCAGCAGCCAAGACGACAGGCCGGTCCTCACAGATACGCAGTATTTT	CASSQDDRPVLTDTQYF	TRBV4-1	TRBJ2-3	NA	NA
TGCGCCAGCAGCGCGGGTGGGACTGAAGGGAGAAACACCATATATTTT	CASSAGGTEGRNTIYF	TRBV5-1	TRBJ1-3	NA	NA
TGTGCCAGCAGCTGGCGGGTCACAGATACGCAGTATTTT	CASSWRVTDTQYF	TRBV7-9	TRBJ2-3	NA	NA
TGTGCCAGCAGCGTAGATCGGCGGGAGGGGTACAATGAGCAGTTCTTC	CASSVDRREGYNEQFF	TRBV9	TRBJ2-1	TRBD2	NA
TGTGCCAGCAGCTTAGGGGGGGATGGGGAGCTGTTTTTT	CASSLGGDGELFF	TRBV7-3	TRBJ2-2	TRBD2	NA
TGTGCCAGCTCACCATTAGAGGGCGCGGGTGTCGAGCAGTACTTC	CASSPLEGAGVEQYF	TRBV18	TRBJ2-7	NA	NA
TGTGCCAGCAGCGTCGCGGGGAGCAGTCCCCTTAACGAGCAGTACTTC	CASSVAGSSPLNEQYF	TRBV9	TRBJ2-7	NA	NA
TGTGCCAGTAGTCCTCACGACAGGGCCGGGGAGCTGTTTTTT	CASSPHDRAGELFF	TRBV19	TRBJ2-2	TRBD1	NA
TGTGCCAGTAGGGGCCGCACAGATACGCAGTATTTT	CASRGRTDTQYF	TRBV19	TRBJ2-3	NA	NA
TGTGCCAGCAGTCGATCGGGTGGAAACACCATATATTTT	CASSRSGGNTIYF	TRBV27	TRBJ1-3	NA	NA
TGCGCCAGCAGTAAGGGGACTAGCGGGTCGTACGAGCAGTACTTC	CASSKGTSGSYEQYF	TRBV10-2	TRBJ2-7	TRBD2	NA
TGTGCCAGCAGCTTAGGGCTTGACAATGAGCAGTTCTTC	CASSLGLDNEQFF	TRBV7-3	TRBJ2-1	NA	few
TGCGCCAGCAGCCAAGAGGGGACACTTTCTGGAAACACCATATATTTT	CASSQEGTLSGNTIYF	TRBV4-1	TRBJ1-3	NA	medium-sized
TGTGCCAGCAGTGCTTTGCGGGGGCCCACAGATACGCAGTATTTT	CASSALRGPTDTQYF	TRBV6-4	TRBJ2-3	NA	NA
TGTGCCAGTAGTACCTTATCCGTTTCTTCCTATAATTCACCCCTCCACTTT	CASSTLSVSSYNSPLHF	TRBV19	TRBJ1-6	NA	once
TGTGCCAGCAGTTTAAGGGGGCGGGGCTACGAGCAGTACTTC	CASSLRGRGYEQYF	TRBV28	TRBJ2-7	NA	once
TGTGCCACCAGGGAGGGGGCTATTCAACTAAATGGCTACACCTTC	CATREGAIQLNGYTF	TRBV28	TRBJ1-2	TRBD1	NA
TGTGCCAGCAGCCGGGAACGGTGGGTAGCGGGGATCTACAATGAGCAGTTCTTC	CASSRERWVAGIYNEQFF	TRBV14	TRBJ2-1	TRBD2	NA
TGTGCCAGCGGAGGGCACGGGGAGCTGTTTTTT	CASGGHGELFF	TRBV7-8	TRBJ2-2	NA	NA
TGTGCCAGCAGTTCAAAACCCTCGGGAAACATTCAGTACTTC	CASSSKPSGNIQYF	TRBV28	TRBJ2-4	NA	NA
TGTGCCAGCAGCTTCGGGGCGGGGGTACGGGCCTACGAGCAGTACTTC	CASSFGAGVRAYEQYF	TRBV5-6	TRBJ2-7	TRBD2	NA
TGTGCCAGCAGCCCACTAGCGGTCCACTACAATGAGCAGTTCTTC	CASSPLAVHYNEQFF	TRBV11-2	TRBJ2-1	TRBD2	NA
TGTGCCAGCAGCTTTCAGGGTGCCGATCAGCCCCAGCATTTT	CASSFQGADQPQHF	TRBV7-9	TRBJ1-5	NA	NA
TGTGCCAGCAGCCAGGGGACTAGCGGGACTTCCTACGAGCAGTACTTC	CASSQGTSGTSYEQYF	TRBV4-2	TRBJ2-7	TRBD2	NA
TGTGCCAGTTCTAGAACCGGGGAGCTGTTTTTT	CASSRTGELFF	TRBV19	TRBJ2-2	NA	NA
TGTGCCACGGAGGGGGGGAGGGGATATGGCTACACCTTC	CATEGGRGYGYTF	TRBV6-6	TRBJ1-2	NA	NA
TGTGCCAGCAGCCCTACGTTGGGGGCCTCTAGCGGGAAGAGTGAGCAGTTCTTC	CASSPTLGASSGKSEQFF	TRBV7-9	TRBJ2-1	TRBD2	NA
TGTGCCTGGAGTGTAGGGACTAGCGGGAGGGAGCAGTTCTTC	CAWSVGTSGREQFF	TRBV30	TRBJ2-1	TRBD2	once